These 18 T cell receptor beta chains were sequenced from one sample in a study of T-cell memory formation after mild COVID-19. TCRdb passed the 5' RACE reads through MiXCR, listing each CDR3 protein once. The repertoire consists of roughly 370,000 distinct CDR3 sequences, with about 15% occurring once and the leading ten covering approximately 21%. Sequences were obtained from PBMCs or a T cell subset sorted from them (not recorded which). These receptors were obtained from a man younger than 35 who had mild COVID-19 (a few samples of this study predate the infection). Cell type and time point are not known.

This clonotype was recorded many times. The rearrangement joins TRBV10-3 to TRBJ2-3; TRBD2 aligns across 9 bases. The CDR3 has 13 amino acids. Germline trimming cut 11 bases from V and 3 bases from J; bases unmatched to any gene: 6. Germline assignment: CDR1 ENHRY and CDR2 SYGVKD. The CDR3 DNA reads TGTGCCGCAACGGGACTAGCAACAGATACGCAGTATTTT. Amino acid sequence: CAATGLATDTQYF.

This clonotype appeared a few times. The chain employs TRBV5-1 and TRBJ2-3; D gene uncertain. This CDR3 has 14 amino acids. CDR1 and CDR2 (germline): SGHRS, YFSETQ. The V end was cut by 0 bases, the J end by 5 bases, with 10 bases between. The CDR3 region is CASSLEPRQDTQYF. CDR3 bases: TGCGCCAGCAGCTTGGAACCCCGGCAAGATACGCAGTATTTT. Supplemented by reference TRBV5-1 and TRBJ2-3, the full variable domain reads KAGVTQTPRYLIKTRGQQVTLSCSPISGHRSVSWYQQTPGQGLQFLFEYFSETQRNKGNFPGRFSGRQFSNSRSEMNVSTLELGDSALYLCASSLEPRQDTQYFGPGTRLTVL.

This chain connects TRBV12-3 or TRBV12-4 to TRBJ1-1; TRBD1 matches 9 bases. The ends lost 3 bases at V and 3 bases at J; junction bases unmatched: 2. The CDR3 is made up of 14 amino acids. In DNA, the CDR3 is TGTGCCAGCAGTTTTCACAGGGGGCACACTGAAGCTTTCTTT. This encodes CASSFHRGHTEAFF.

About this clonotype: A read error may produce the germline difference seen at one junction end. The chain carries TRBV7-2 and TRBJ2-1; D is perhaps TRBD2 (6 bases). Per the germline V gene, CDR1 is SGHTA and CDR2 is FQGNSA. The CDR3 has 12 amino acids. The CDR3 spells CASSLGGRPALF. As DNA, the CDR3 is TGTGCCAGCAGCTTAGGGGGGAGGCCTGCGCTCTTC.

This clonotype was recorded a few times. The chain recombines TRBV20-1 with TRBJ2-6, with 8 bases fitting TRBD2. CDR3 size: 16 residues. V lost 3 bases to trimming and J lost 7 bases; unmatched junction nucleotides: 11. The V gene's germline CDR1 is DFQATT and CDR2 SNEGSKA (reference sequence). The CDR3 spells CSASVTGGLPANVLTF. CDR3 bases: TGCAGTGCTAGTGTGACGGGGGGGCTCCCCGCCAACGTCCTGACTTTC.

This clonotype showed up many times. The V call is TRBV7-9, the J call TRBJ2-5, with 7 bases identical to TRBD2. The V and J ends lost 6 bases and 2 bases, in that order; junction bases with no gene match: 3. From germline, CDR1 is SEHNR and CDR2 FQNEAQ (reference sequence). The CDR3 is 13 amino acids. CDR3 residues: CASSSAGQETQYF. The DNA of the CDR3 is TGTGCCAGCAGTTCAGCGGGGCAAGAGACCCAGTACTTC.

The chain has TRBV6-5 and TRBJ1-2; maybe TRBD1 (6 bases). V gave up 0 bases and J gave up 0 bases, with 14 bases separating them. Germline lookup yields CDR1 MNHEY and CDR2 SVGAGI. This CDR3 contains 17 residues. The chain's CDR3 is CASSYSGAGASNYGYTF. In DNA, the CDR3 is TGTGCCAGCAGTTACTCGGGGGCCGGGGCCTCTAACTATGGCTACACCTTC.

This clonotype came up a few times. The chain carries TRBV7-2 and TRBJ1-5; 8 bases fit TRBD1. The CDR3 loop spans 14 amino acids. J gave up 6 bases and V 5 bases, and 6 bases lay outside the gene matches. The germline gives CDR1 SGHTA, CDR2 FQGNSA. The CDR3 coding sequence is TGTGCCAGCAGCCCCCGACAGGGGCGTCAGCCCCAGCATTTT. Translation gives CASSPRQGRQPQHF.

This clonotype was observed at least ten times. The genes are TRBV5-6 and TRBJ2-3; 13 positions agree with TRBD2. The V segment lost 4 bases and the J segment 5 bases; nucleotides outside the gene matches: 7. The CDR3 spans 16 residues. Germline V lookup: CDR1 SGHDT, CDR2 YYEEEE. The CDR3 reads CASSRRLAGGLDTQYF. The CDR3 nucleotides read TGTGCCAGCAGCCGCCGACTAGCGGGGGGCTTAGATACGCAGTATTTT.

The chain couples TRBV9 to TRBJ2-7; tentative D call: TRBD2 (5 bases). The germline V gene encodes CDR1 SGDLS and CDR2 YYNGEE. Trimming took 0 bases from V and 1 from J, leaving 8 bases between them. CDR3 length: 14 residues. The DNA of the CDR3 is TGTGCCAGCAGCGTAGGTGAGGGATCCTACGAGCAGTACGTC. Its translation is CASSVGEGSYEQYV.

This clonotype has at least ten counts. The CDR3 coding sequence is TGCGCCAGCAGCCAAGTCGGTGCGGGGAACAATGAGCAGTTCTTC. Its translation is CASSQVGAGNNEQFF. This chain links TRBV4-1 with TRBJ2-1; the D gene is possibly TRBD2 (6 bases). The CDR3 covers 15 residues. V was shortened by 1 base and J by 5 bases, with 12 bases between the two germline ends. Germline CDR1 MGHRA, CDR2 YSYEKL.

There are a few counts of this clonotype. The chain links TRBV20-1 to TRBJ1-1; TRBD1 matches 8 bases. Germline CDR1 is DFQATT and CDR2 is SNEGSKA (reference sequence). The CDR3 has 15 residues. The junction had 6 bases not matched to a gene; V was cut back by 3 bases and J by 0 bases. The CDR3 is CSASPRDRLNTEAFF. CDR3 sequence (DNA): TGCAGTGCTAGTCCTCGGGACAGGTTGAACACTGAAGCTTTCTTT.

This clonotype occurred a few times. The gene calls are TRBV7-9 and TRBJ1-4; no firm D call. The V end lost 3 bases, the J end lost 10 bases, and 12 bases lay between the germline ends. Germline CDR1 is SEHNR and CDR2 is FQNEAQ (reference sequence). The length of the CDR3 is 13 residues. Here the CDR3 reads CASSFWPEGKLFF. The CDR3 coding sequence is TGTGCCAGCAGCTTTTGGCCAGAGGGAAAACTGTTTTTT.

This clonotype showed up many times. The genes are TRBV29-1 and TRBJ2-2; D is unclear. Germline V gene sequence: CDR1 SQVTM, CDR2 ANQGSEA. V lost 8 bases and J 1 base, leaving 11 bases between the germline ends. The CDR3 is 13 residues long. CDR3 bases: TGCAGCATCGACATGATGAACACCGGGGAGCTGTTTTTT. Encoded protein: CSIDMMNTGELFF.

The table lists this clonotype with a few counts. The chain joins TRBV9 to TRBJ2-2; no firm D call. V was clipped by 4 bases and J by 6 bases, with 16 bases between them. The CDR3 length is 15 residues. Germline assignment: CDR1 SGDLS and CDR2 YYNGEE. CDR3 sequence (DNA): TGTGCCAGCAGCCTGACAACTCAGGTTTCCGGGGAGCTGTTTTTT. Protein: CASSLTTQVSGELFF. Full variable domain (missing parts from reference TRBV9 and TRBJ2-2): DSGVTQTPKHLITATGQRVTLRCSPRSGDLSVYWYQQSLDQGLQFLIQYYNGEERAKGNILERFSAQQFPDLHSELNLSSLELGDSALYFCASSLTTQVSGELFFGEGSRLTVL.

The chain combines TRBV13 with TRBJ2-2; no clear D gene. The germline CDR1 and CDR2 sequences are PRHDT and FYEKMQ (reference sequence). The CDR3 is 16 amino acids. With 4 bases removed from V and 3 bases from J, the gap between germline ends came to 15 bases. For the CDR3, the DNA is TGTGCCAGCAGCTCGCCCGCTTGGACGTACACCGGGGAGCTGTTTTTT. It encodes CASSSPAWTYTGELFF.

This clonotype was observed a few times. This sequence joins TRBV12-3 or TRBV12-4 and TRBJ2-2; D is uncertain. Trimming took off 7 bases at V and 5 bases at J, with 11 bases between the two ends. The CDR3 runs 13 residues. The CDR3 is CASKFITTGELFF. The CDR3 DNA is TGTGCCAGCAAGTTTATAACTACCGGGGAGCTGTTTTTT.

The chain carries TRBV27 and TRBJ2-1, with TRBD2 matching over 9 bases. V was pared by 1 base and J by 9 bases, with 1 base of the junction left unmatched. The CDR3 is 13 residues long. Germline CDR1 MNHEY, CDR2 SMNVEV (reference sequence). The CDR3 loop reads CASSLWREGEQFF. CDR3 nucleotides: TGTGCCAGCAGTTTATGGCGGGAGGGTGAGCAGTTCTTC.